This entry describes one TCR beta chain. No antigen is known for it. This may be a read error: a much more frequent sequence differs by one nucleotide. The data originate from a study of CD8 T cells in ankylosing spondylitis. Trimming took 5 bases from V and 6 from J; bases not matched to a gene: 15. CDR1 MNHNS and CDR2 SASEGT come from the germline V gene. The CDR3 has 16 amino acids. Making use of molecular barcodes, quantitative 5'-RACE generated TCR beta libraries. TCRdb reanalysed the 5' RACE reads using MiXCR and keeps one entry per CDR3 protein. The sample yields about 220,000 distinct CDR3 sequences, 6% to 8.5% seen once. Findings of the study overall: Matched synovial fluid from ankylosing spondylitis patients was reported to be enriched for disease-linked clones. Disease-linked clones proved CD8+ and comparatively uncommon in peripheral blood. Seven to nine highly homologous variants made up a TCR beta motif, and this motif appeared characteristic of ankylosing spondylitis blood. Reports of some motif variants in reactive arthritis synovial fluid and blood predate this one.

This clonotype was obtained from a male donor with ankylosing spondylitis. The material sequenced was blood, either unsorted or a sorted T cell fraction (not recorded which). This chain joins TRBV6-1 and TRBJ2-5, with TRBD2 matching 7 bases. Here the CDR3 reads CASSPYPGGQQKTQYF. The CDR3 DNA sequence: TGTGCCAGCAGTCCTTACCCGGGAGGCCAGCAAAAGACCCAGTACTTC.